The TCR beta chain under discussion was sequenced for a study of spatial heterogeneity in lung cancer. Study details: For the average unique TCR and UMI combination, more than 8.5 occurrences appeared in raw reads. Findings and limits, study-wide: Among blood samples, ubiquitous expanded tumor TCRs appeared more at resection than at follow-up.

This clonotype occurred many times. No antigen is known for it. TCR cDNA molecules were tagged individually, and each one carried a unique molecular identifier. From the 5' RACE reads, TCRdb called clonotypes with MiXCR, one entry per CDR3 protein. Found here are 25,000 or so distinct CDR3 sequences, 4% to 5% of them singletons; the top ten hold less than 5.5%. The J segment lost 7 bases and the V segment lost 3 bases, leaving 9 bases of the junction unmatched. Per the germline V gene, CDR1 is GTSNPN and CDR2 is SVGIG (reference sequence). The CDR3 is made up of 15 amino acids. Time point meaning: sample taken at primary tumor resection. Material for sequencing was whole RNA from tumor, nontumor lung or frozen PBMC, left unsorted. The donors comprised about 70 untreated early-stage non-small cell lung cancer patients.

This specimen was PBMCs, taken at surgery. The sequence came from a male donor with early-stage non-small cell lung cancer. The gene calls are TRBV30 and TRBJ2-7, with 13 bases aligning to TRBD2. For the CDR3, the DNA is TGTGCCTGGAGCCCAAGGACTAGCGGGAGAAATGAGCAGTACTTC. This translates into CAWSPRTSGRNEQYF.